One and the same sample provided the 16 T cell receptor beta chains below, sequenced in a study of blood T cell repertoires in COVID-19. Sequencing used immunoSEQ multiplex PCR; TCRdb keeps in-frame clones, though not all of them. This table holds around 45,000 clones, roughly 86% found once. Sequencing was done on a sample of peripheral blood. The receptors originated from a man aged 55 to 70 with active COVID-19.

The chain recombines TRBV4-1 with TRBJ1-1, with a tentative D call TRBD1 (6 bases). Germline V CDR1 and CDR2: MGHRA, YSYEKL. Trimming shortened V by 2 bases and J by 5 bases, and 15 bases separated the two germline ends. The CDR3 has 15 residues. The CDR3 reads CASSQSGQGSTEAFF. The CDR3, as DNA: TGCGCCAGCAGCCAAAGTGGCCAGGGGTCAACTGAAGCTTTCTTT.

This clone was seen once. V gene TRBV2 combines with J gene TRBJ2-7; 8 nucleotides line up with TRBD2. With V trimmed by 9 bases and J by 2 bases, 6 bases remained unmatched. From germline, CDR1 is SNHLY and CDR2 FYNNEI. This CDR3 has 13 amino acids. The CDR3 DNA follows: TGTGCCAGTGATCCGGGACTAGCCTACGAGCAGTACTTC. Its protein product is CASDPGLAYEQYF.

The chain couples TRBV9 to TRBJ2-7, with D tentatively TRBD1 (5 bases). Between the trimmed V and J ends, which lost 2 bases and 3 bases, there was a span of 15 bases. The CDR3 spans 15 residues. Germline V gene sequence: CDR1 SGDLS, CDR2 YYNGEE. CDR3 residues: CASSVLGQGFYEQYF. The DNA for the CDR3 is TGTGCCAGCAGCGTCCTCGGGCAGGGATTCTACGAGCAGTACTTC.

The CDR3 DNA is TGTGCCAGCAGCCAAGGGGATGGGGGGTACAATCAGCCCCAGCATTTT. Translated, it gives CASSQGDGGYNQPQHF. This chain joins TRBV3-1 (or the pseudogene TRBV3-2) and TRBJ1-5, with TRBD1 as a possible D gene (5 bases). The V gene lost 1 base and the J gene lost 3 bases, with 13 bases spanning the gap. Germline V CDR1 and CDR2: LGHDT, YNNKEL (reference sequence). The CDR3 spans 16 residues.

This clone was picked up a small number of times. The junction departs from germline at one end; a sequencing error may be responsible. For the CDR3, the DNA is TGTGCCAGCAGTGAAGCCCGGGACAGGGCAGTCTTC. It is translated as CASSEARDRAVF. J is TRBJ2-1 and V is TRBV6-1, with 9 bases identical to TRBD1. The germline CDR1 and CDR2 sequences are MNHNS and SASEGT. The CDR3 totals 12 residues.

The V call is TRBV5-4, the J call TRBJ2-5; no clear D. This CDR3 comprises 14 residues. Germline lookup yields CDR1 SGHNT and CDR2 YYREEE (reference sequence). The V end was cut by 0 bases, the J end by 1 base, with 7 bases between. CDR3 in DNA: TGTGCCAGCAGCTTGGGACATATCCAAGAGACCCAGTACTTC. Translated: CASSLGHIQETQYF.

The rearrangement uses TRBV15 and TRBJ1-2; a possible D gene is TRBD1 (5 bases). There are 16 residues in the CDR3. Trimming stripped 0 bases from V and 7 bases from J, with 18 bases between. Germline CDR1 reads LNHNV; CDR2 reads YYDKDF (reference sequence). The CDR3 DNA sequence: TGTGCCACCAGCAGAGATTTTGGGGCATCAGCTGGTGGCTACACCTTC. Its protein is CATSRDFGASAGGYTF.

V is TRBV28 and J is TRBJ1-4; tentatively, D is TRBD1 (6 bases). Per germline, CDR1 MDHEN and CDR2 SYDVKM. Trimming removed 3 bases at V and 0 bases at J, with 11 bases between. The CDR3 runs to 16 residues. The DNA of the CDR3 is TGTGCCAGCAGTTTGCTACAGGGCGCAACTAATGAAAAACTGTTTTTT. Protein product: CASSLLQGATNEKLFF.

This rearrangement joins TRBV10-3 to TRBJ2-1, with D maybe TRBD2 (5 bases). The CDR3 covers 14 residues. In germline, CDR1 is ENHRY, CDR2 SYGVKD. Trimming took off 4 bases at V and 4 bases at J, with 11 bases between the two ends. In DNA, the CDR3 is TGTGCCATCAGTGGAGGAGGCGGGTACAATGAGCAGTTCTTC. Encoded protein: CAISGGGGYNEQFF.

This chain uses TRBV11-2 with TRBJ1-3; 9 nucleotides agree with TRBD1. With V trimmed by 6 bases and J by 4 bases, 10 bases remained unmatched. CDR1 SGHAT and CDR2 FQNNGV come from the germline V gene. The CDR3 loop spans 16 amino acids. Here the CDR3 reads CASRSDLGTGGNTIYF. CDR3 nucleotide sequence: TGTGCCAGCAGATCCGACTTGGGGACAGGGGGAAACACCATATATTTT.

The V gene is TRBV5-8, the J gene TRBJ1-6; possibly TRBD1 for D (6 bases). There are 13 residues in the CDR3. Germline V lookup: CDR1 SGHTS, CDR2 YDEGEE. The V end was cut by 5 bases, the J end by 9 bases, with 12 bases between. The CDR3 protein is CASRRDITSPLHF. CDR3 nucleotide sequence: TGTGCCAGCAGACGGGACATAACTTCACCCCTCCACTTT.

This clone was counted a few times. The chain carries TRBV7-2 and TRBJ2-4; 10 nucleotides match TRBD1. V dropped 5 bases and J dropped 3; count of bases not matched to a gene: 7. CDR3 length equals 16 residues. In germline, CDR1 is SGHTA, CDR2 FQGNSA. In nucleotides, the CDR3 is TGTGCCAGCAGCCCTGACAGGGGGCGGCGCAAAAACATTCAGTACTTC. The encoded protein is CASSPDRGRRKNIQYF.

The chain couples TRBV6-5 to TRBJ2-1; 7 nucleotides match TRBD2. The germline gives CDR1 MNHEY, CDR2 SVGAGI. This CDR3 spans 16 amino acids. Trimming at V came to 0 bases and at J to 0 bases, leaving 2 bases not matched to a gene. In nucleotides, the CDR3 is TGTGCCAGCAGTTACTCTCGCGGGGGCTCCTACAATGAGCAGTTCTTC. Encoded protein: CASSYSRGGSYNEQFF.

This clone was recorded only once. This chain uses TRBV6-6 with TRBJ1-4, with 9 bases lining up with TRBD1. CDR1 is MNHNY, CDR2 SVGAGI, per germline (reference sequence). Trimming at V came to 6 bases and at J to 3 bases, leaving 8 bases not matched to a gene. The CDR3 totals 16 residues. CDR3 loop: CASRPQRQGANEKLFF. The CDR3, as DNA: TGTGCCAGCAGACCCCAAAGACAGGGGGCTAATGAAAAACTGTTTTTT.

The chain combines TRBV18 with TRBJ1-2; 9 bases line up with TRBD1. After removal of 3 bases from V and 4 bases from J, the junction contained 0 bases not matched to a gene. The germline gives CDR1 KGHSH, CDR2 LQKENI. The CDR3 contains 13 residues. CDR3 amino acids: CASSPDRGYGYTF. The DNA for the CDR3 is TGTGCCAGCTCACCGGACAGGGGCTATGGCTACACCTTC.

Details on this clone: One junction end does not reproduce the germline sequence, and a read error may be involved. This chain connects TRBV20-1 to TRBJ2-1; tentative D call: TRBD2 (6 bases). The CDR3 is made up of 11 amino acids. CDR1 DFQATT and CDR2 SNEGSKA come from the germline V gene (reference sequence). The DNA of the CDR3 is TGCAGTGCCCAATTCAGACTAGGACGGATCTTC. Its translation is CSAQFRLGRIF.